This T cell receptor beta chain is from a study of T cell changes during pregnancy in multiple sclerosis. Trimming removed 4 bases at V and 0 bases at J, with 13 bases between. This CDR3 has 15 residues. Germline values: CDR1 SGHRS, CDR2 YFSETQ. Only in-frame clones appear in the TCRdb table, and some are missing; sequencing was by immunoSEQ multiplex PCR. The sample has tens of thousands of clones; around 90% are singletons. The sample consisted of peripheral blood, taken in the first trimester of pregnancy. The genes are TRBV5-1 and TRBJ2-5, with D possibly matching TRBD2 (6 bases). This TCR came from a female donor in good health, enrolled as a control in a pregnancy study. CDR3 DNA sequence: TGCGCCAGCAGCCAAGGGTCGGGGGACCAAGAGACCCAGTACTTC. Protein product: CASSQGSGDQETQYF.